This TCR beta chain came from a study of cytomegalovirus exposure and HLA in healthy donors. Broader study findings: High sensitivity and specificity were reportedly achieved when the classifier diagnosed cytomegalovirus status. Later, an analysis showed that TCR beta chains associated with HLA were more clonally expanded than others that were equally common.

PCR was performed using 60 Vbeta and 13 Jbeta primers. Profiled with immunoSEQ multiplex PCR; TCRdb holds only in-frame clones, not every one. Its listing shows approximately 80,000 clones. Note on this clone: Its antigen is unknown.

From germline, CDR1 is GTSNPN and CDR2 SVGIG (reference sequence). With 0 bases removed from V and 5 bases from J, the gap between germline ends came to 19 bases. The CDR3 runs 16 residues. Sequencing was performed on PBMCs. The chain links TRBV30 to TRBJ1-1, with a weak D call TRBD1 (5 bases). The receptor was isolated from a young woman in good health and CMV-seronegative. CDR3 sequence: CAWSVLGGTEATEAFF. The CDR3, as DNA: TGTGCCTGGAGTGTATTAGGCGGGACGGAAGCAACTGAAGCTTTCTTT. The full variable domain, with the rest looked up from reference TRBV30 and TRBJ1-1, is SQTIHQWPATLVQPVGSPLSLECTVEGTSNPNLYWYRQAAGRGLQLLFYSVGIGQISSEVPQNLSASRPQDRQFILSSKKLLLSDSGFYLCAWSVLGGTEATEAFFGQGTRLTVV.